This T cell receptor (beta chain) was recovered during a study of Graves' ophthalmopathy and Graves' hyperthyroidism. If patients had other autoimmune diseases, uncontrolled infections, pregnancy or lactation, they were excluded. The authors amplified TCR beta CDR3 regions, and they did so from RNA transcripts for repertoire sequencing. An opening RT-PCR round employed HTBI primers and preceded a second-round multiplex PCR. TCRdb re-derived calls from the multiplex PCR reads in MiXCR, one entry per CDR3 protein. The data show roughly 1.1 million distinct CDR3 sequences, with less than 45% seen just once and around 10% held by the top ten. This clonotype was counted at least ten times. Its target is unknown. The CDR3 is made up of 17 amino acids. Trimming removed 2 bases from V and 2 bases from J; junction bases left unmatched: 12. CDR1 is SGHVS and CDR2 is FQNEAQ in the germline V gene. Study results and caveats: Most expanded clonotypes in thyroid above 0.001 frequency also showed up in blood. Using a 13-signature model, the authors split ophthalmopathy from stable hyperthyroidism, with roughly 90% sensitivity and 81.08% specificity. The model's ophthalmopathy progression predictions had roughly 65% sensitivity and 72.22% specificity.

This sequence originates from an adult man with Graves' hyperthyroidism. The specimen was peripheral blood or thyroid tissue (not recorded which). The V gene is TRBV7-8, the J gene TRBJ2-7, with 7 positions matching TRBD1. DNA of the CDR3: TGTGCCAGCAGCTTATACAACCGGGACAGAAAAACCTACGAGCAGTACTTC. It encodes CASSLYNRDRKTYEQYF.